Below are 5 T cell receptor beta chains sequenced from a single sample in a study of persistence of HIV-infected CD4 T cells. Stimulation used approximately 9.5 ug/mL lysate from CMV-infected fibroblasts. Memory cells lacking CD40L and CD69 with high CD45RO were sorted. Their antigens are not known. Sequencing used immunoSEQ version 4 in survey mode. The repertoire was sequenced with immunoSEQ multiplex PCR; TCRdb's copy has only in-frame clones and lacks some. The table records tens of thousands of clones, over 80% of them present only once. The sequenced sample was CD4+ T cells sorted from PBMCs after approximately 19-hour stimulation, obtained from a patient who received antiretroviral therapy. Receptor source: an adult woman with HIV who was CMV-seropositive.

This sequence joins TRBV25-1 and TRBJ2-5, with D unresolved. Trimming pared 3 bases from V and 5 bases from J, leaving 10 bases between. Germline loops: CDR1 MGHDK, CDR2 SYGVNS. This CDR3 contains 13 residues. CDR3 nucleotide sequence: TGTGCCAGCAGTGAGCGCCGGTTCGAGACCCAGTACTTC. Residues: CASSERRFETQYF.

This chain links TRBV24-1 with TRBJ2-6; possibly TRBD2 for D (7 bases). The V gene's germline CDR1 is KGHDR and CDR2 SFDVKD. The CDR3 has 15 residues. The V end lost 9 bases, the J end lost 1 base, and 12 bases lay between the germline ends. This CDR3 reads CATGGGPSGANVLTF. In nucleotides, the CDR3 is TGTGCCACCGGGGGGGGCCCTTCTGGGGCCAACGTCCTGACTTTC.

The chain uses TRBV7-9 and TRBJ1-3, with 9 bases aligning to TRBD1. Germline CDR1 reads SEHNR; CDR2 reads FQNEAQ (reference sequence). CDR3 length: 15 amino acids. The V and J ends lost 5 bases and 0 bases, in that order; junction bases with no gene match: 2. As DNA, the CDR3 is TGTGCCAGCAGCATGGGACAGGGCTCTGGAAACACCATATATTTT. This sequence encodes CASSMGQGSGNTIYF.

V gene TRBV24-1 combines with J gene TRBJ2-5, with 10 bases that match TRBD2. Losses at the gene ends were 9 bases for V and 4 bases for J; bases not matched to a gene: 10. The CDR3 runs to 15 residues. Germline CDR1 and CDR2: KGHDR and SFDVKD. CDR3 sequence (DNA): TGTGCCACCCCCAGGAGCGGGGGGGCCGGAGAGACCCAGTACTTC. Translated: CATPRSGGAGETQYF.

The chain has TRBV5-4 and TRBJ2-1; unclear D gene. Germline lookup yields CDR1 SGHNT and CDR2 YYREEE (reference sequence). The V gene lost 5 bases and the J gene lost 2 bases, with 14 bases spanning the gap. The CDR3 totals 15 residues. The CDR3 sequence is CASSLHSLPYNEQFF. In DNA, the CDR3 is TGTGCCAGCAGTCTTCATAGCCTCCCCTACAATGAGCAGTTCTTC.